This TCR beta chain was retrieved from a study of blood T cell repertoires in COVID-19. Living in about 25 US areas, the participants were between about 18 and 95 years of age. There are 13 residues in the CDR3. Germline assignment: CDR1 MNHEY and CDR2 SMNVEV (reference sequence). Between the trimmed V and J ends, which lost 5 bases and 2 bases, there was a span of 8 bases. Libraries were prepared by immunoSEQ multiplex PCR; TCRdb keeps only in-frame clonotypes and omits some of them. The sample lists 200,000 to 250,000 clones, 90% occurring once. The clonotype comes from a man younger than 40 who had been exposed to COVID-19. Sequenced material: PBMCs or T cells enriched from blood (not recorded which). This chain links TRBV27 with TRBJ2-3; D is undetermined. The CDR3 DNA follows: TGTGCCAGCAGTGTAGTGCTCACAGATACGCAGTATTTT. Its translation is CASSVVLTDTQYF.